The present T cell receptor beta chain was sequenced within a study of blood T cell repertoires in COVID-19. Study at large: Acute-phase and convalescent COVID-19 samples originated in the United States, Italy and Spain. The analysed material was cDNA or gDNA that came from T cells, B-cell-depleted T cells, or PBMCs.

Authors' data handling: Using reference gene primer amplification, nucleated cell counts were estimated. Method: immunoSEQ multiplex PCR; TCRdb's copy keeps in-frame clones and lacks some. D and trimming come from the DNA, and the V and J calls and clone size come from that table. Found here are some 160,000 clones, approximately 80% of them singletons; the top ten hold 10% to 15%. Trimming took 2 bases from V and 3 from J, leaving 13 bases between them. There are 16 residues in the CDR3. Per the germline V gene, CDR1 is MDHEN and CDR2 is SYDVKM. This chain joins TRBV28 and TRBJ1-4, with D perhaps TRBD1 (5 bases). Sequences were obtained from peripheral blood. The receptor comes from a man aged 65-85 years who had recovered from COVID-19. CDR3 loop: CASSLIREASNEKLFF. The CDR3 nucleotides read TGTGCCAGCAGTTTAATCAGGGAGGCATCTAATGAAAAACTGTTTTTT.